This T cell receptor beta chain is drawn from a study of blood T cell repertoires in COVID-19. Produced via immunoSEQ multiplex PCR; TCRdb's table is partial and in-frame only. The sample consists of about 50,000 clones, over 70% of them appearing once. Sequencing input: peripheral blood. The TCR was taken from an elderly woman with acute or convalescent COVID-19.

The CDR3: CASRNRGPNSPLHF. The CDR3 bases are TGTGCCAGCAGAAACAGGGGGCCGAATTCACCCCTCCACTTT. This rearrangement joins TRBV2 to TRBJ1-6; 9 bases map to TRBD1. V shed 6 bases, J shed 7 bases, and the junction held 4 bases outside the gene matches. This CDR3 is 14 amino acids long. Germline assignment: CDR1 SNHLY and CDR2 FYNNEI.